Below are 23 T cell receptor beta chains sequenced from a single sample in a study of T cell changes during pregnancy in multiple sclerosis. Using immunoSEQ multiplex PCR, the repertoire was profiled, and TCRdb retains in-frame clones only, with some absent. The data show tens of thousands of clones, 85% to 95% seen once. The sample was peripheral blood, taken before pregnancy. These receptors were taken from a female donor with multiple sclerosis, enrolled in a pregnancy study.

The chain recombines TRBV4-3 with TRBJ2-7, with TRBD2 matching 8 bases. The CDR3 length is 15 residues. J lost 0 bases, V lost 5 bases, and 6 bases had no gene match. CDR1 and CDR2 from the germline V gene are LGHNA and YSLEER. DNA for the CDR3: TGCGCCAGCAGCACGCTGGCGGGGGGCTCCTACGAGCAGTACTTC. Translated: CASSTLAGGSYEQYF.

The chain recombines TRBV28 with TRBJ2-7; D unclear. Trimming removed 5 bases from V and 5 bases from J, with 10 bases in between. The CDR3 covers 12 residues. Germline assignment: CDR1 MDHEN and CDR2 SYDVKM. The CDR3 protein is CASSEAPHEQYF. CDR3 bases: TGTGCCAGCAGTGAAGCTCCCCACGAGCAGTACTTC.

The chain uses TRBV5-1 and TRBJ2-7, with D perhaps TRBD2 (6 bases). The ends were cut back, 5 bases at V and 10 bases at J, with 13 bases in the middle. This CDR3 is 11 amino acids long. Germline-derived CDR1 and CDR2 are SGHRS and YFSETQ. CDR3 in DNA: TGCGCCAGCAGGGAGGGCAGCGATCAGTACTTC. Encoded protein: CASREGSDQYF.

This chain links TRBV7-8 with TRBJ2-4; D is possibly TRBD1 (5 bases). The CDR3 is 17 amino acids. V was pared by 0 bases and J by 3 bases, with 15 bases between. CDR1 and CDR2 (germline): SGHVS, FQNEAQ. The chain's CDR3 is CASSLAGQGQRKNIQYF. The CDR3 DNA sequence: TGTGCCAGCAGCTTAGCCGGGCAGGGTCAACGCAAAAACATTCAGTACTTC.

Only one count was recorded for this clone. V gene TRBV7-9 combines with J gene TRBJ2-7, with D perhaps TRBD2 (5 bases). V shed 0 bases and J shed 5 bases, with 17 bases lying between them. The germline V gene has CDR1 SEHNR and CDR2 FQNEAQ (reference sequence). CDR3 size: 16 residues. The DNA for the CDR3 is TGTGCCAGCAGCTTAGCGGGCCTGCGGGTCCCCGACGAGCAGTACTTC. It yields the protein CASSLAGLRVPDEQYF.

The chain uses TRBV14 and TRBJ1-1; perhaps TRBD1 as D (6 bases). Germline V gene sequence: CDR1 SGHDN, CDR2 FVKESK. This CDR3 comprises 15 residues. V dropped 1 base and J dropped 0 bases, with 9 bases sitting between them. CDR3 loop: CASSQATGLNTEAFF. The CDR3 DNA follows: TGTGCCAGCAGCCAAGCGACAGGCTTGAACACTGAAGCTTTCTTT.

The CDR3 reads CASSTEETGRNTEAFF. Here the CDR3 DNA reads TGTGCCAGCAGCACAGAGGAAACGGGGAGAAACACTGAAGCTTTCTTT. This chain joins TRBV9 and TRBJ1-1; D not certain. This CDR3 is built from 16 residues. V gave up 4 bases and J gave up 2 bases, with 18 bases separating them. Germline CDR1 is SGDLS and CDR2 is YYNGEE.

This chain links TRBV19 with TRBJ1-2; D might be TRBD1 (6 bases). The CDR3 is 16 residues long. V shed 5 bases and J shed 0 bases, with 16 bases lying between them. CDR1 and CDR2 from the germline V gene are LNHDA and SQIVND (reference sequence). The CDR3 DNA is TGTGCCAGTAGTCCAGCAGGGACACAAACTAACTATGGCTACACCTTC. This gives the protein CASSPAGTQTNYGYTF.

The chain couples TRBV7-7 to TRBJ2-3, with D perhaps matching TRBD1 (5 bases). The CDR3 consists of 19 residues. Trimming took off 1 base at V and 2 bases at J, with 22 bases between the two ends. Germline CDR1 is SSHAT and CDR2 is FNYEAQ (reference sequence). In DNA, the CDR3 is TGTGCCAGCAGCTTAGGAGGTAGGGCGGCAGGGATTTACACAGATACGCAGTATTTT. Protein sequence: CASSLGGRAAGIYTDTQYF.

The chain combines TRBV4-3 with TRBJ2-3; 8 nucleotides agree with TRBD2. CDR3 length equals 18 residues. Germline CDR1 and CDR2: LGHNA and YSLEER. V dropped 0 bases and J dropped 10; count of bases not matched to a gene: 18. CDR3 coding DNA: TGCGCCAGCAGCCAAGACTGGGGGGCGAGCGGGGGCCCCTGGGCGCAGTATTTT. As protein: CASSQDWGASGGPWAQYF.

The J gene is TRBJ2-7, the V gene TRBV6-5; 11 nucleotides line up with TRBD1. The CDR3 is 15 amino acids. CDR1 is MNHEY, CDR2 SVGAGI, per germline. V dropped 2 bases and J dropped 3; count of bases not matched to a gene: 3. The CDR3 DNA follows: TGTGCCAGCAGTTACAAAGGGACAGGGGGCTACGAGCAGTACTTC. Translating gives CASSYKGTGGYEQYF.

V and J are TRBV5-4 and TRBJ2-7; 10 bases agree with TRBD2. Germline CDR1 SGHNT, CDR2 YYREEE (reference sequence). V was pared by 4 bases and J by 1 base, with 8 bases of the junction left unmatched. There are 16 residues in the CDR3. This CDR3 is CASSGMTSGLSYEQYF. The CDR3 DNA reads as TGTGCCAGCAGCGGTATGACTAGCGGGTTATCCTACGAGCAGTACTTC.

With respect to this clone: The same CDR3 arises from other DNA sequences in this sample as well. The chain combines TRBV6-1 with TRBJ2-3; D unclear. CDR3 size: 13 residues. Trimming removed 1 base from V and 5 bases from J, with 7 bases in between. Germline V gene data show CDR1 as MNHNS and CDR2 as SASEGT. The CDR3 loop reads CASSEGLGDTQYF. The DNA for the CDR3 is TGTGCCAGCAGTGAAGGACTCGGAGATACGCAGTATTTT.

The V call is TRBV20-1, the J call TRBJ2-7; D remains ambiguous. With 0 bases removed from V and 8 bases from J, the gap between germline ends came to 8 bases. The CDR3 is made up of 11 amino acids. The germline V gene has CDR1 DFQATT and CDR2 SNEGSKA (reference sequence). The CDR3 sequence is CSAREVEKQYF. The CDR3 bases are TGCAGTGCTAGAGAGGTAGAGAAGCAGTACTTC.

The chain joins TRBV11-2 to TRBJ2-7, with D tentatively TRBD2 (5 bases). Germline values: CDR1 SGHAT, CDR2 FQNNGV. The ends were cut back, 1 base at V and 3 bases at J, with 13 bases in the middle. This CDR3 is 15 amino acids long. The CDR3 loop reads CASSLAPSPVYEQYF. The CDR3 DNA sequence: TGTGCCAGCAGCTTAGCGCCTAGCCCCGTCTACGAGCAGTACTTC.

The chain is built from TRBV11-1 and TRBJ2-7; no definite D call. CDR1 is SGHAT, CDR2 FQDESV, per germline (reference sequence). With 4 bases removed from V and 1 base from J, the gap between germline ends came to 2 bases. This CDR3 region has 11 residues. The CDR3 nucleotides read TGTGCCAGCAGCTCGTCCTACGAGCAGTACTTC. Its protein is CASSSSYEQYF.

The chain's CDR3 is CASSFRQGSNQPQHF. In DNA form, the CDR3 reads TGTGCCAGCAGTTTCCGACAGGGGAGCAATCAGCCCCAGCATTTT. V gene TRBV27 combines with J gene TRBJ1-5; 8 positions agree with TRBD1. The germline CDR1 and CDR2 sequences are MNHEY and SMNVEV (reference sequence). Unmatched junction bases numbered 2, after V lost 3 bases and J lost 1 base. The CDR3 has 15 amino acids.

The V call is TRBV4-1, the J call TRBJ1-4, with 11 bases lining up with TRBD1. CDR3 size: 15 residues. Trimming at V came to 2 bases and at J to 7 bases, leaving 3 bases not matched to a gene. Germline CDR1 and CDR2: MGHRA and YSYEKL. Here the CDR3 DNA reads TGCGCCAGCAGCCAACCGGACAGGGGGCGTGAAAAACTGTTTTTT. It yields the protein CASSQPDRGREKLFF.

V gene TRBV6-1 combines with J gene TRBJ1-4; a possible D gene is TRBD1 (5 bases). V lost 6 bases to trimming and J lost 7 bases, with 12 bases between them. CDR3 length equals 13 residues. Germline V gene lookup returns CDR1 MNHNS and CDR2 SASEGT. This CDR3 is CASSTLRGEKLFF. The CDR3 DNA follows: TGTGCCAGCAGCACCTTAAGGGGTGAAAAACTGTTTTTT.

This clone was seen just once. The chain's CDR3 is CASSGTGFAPDTQYF. In DNA form, the CDR3 reads TGTGCCAGCAGCGGCACAGGGTTCGCCCCAGATACGCAGTATTTT. The chain carries TRBV7-2 and TRBJ2-3; a possible D gene is TRBD1 (6 bases). V was clipped by 5 bases and J by 4 bases, with 16 bases between them. Germline V gene data show CDR1 as SGHTA and CDR2 as FQGNSA. The CDR3 sequence is 15 residues long.

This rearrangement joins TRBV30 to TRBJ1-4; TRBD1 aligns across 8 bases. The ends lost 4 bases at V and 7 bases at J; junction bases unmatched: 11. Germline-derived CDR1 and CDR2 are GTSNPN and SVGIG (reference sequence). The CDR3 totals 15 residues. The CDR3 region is CAWTLRGPTGEKLFF. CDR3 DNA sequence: TGTGCCTGGACCCTCAGGGGGCCTACGGGTGAAAAACTGTTTTTT.

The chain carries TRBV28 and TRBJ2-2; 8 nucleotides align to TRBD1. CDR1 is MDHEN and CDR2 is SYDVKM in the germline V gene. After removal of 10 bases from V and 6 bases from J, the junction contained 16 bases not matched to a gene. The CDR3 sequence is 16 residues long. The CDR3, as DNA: TGTGCCACCGAAAACCCCGGACAGGGACGGGCCGGGGAGCTGTTTTTT. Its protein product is CATENPGQGRAGELFF.

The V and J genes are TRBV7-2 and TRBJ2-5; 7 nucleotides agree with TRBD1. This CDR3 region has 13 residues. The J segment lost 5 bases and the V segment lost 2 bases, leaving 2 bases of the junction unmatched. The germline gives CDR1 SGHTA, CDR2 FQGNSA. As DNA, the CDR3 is TGTGCCAGCAGCTTATACAGGGGTGAGACCCAGTACTTC. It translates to CASSLYRGETQYF.